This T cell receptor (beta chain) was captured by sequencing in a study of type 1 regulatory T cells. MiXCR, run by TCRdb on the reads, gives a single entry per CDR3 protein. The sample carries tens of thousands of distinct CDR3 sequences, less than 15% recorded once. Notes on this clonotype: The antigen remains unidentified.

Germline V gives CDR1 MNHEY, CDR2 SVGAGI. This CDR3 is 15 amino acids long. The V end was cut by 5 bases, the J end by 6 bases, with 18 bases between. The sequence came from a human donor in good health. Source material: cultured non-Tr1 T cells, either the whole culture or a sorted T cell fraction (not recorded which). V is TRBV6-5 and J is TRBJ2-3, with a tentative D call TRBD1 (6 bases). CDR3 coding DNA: TGTGCCAGCAGTACCAGGAGAGCGAGGGGGGATACGCAGTATTTT. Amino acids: CASSTRRARGDTQYF.